This TCR beta chain was documented in a study of T cell responses to AZD1222 COVID-19 vaccine. The germline V gene encodes CDR1 MNHEY and CDR2 SVGAGI. V lost 6 bases, J lost 5 bases, and 9 bases stayed unmatched. The CDR3 is 15 residues long. Measured with immunoSEQ multiplex PCR; TCRdb has only the in-frame clones, and not every one. The sample lists roughly 160,000 clones, around nine tenths occurring once. This clonotype was sampled from an adult in good health. The sample consisted of peripheral blood, taken on day 0 of AZD1222 vaccination. V gene TRBV6-5 combines with J gene TRBJ2-3, with 9 nucleotides matching TRBD1. The CDR3 loop is CASRRDRDRVDTQYF. The DNA of the CDR3 is TGTGCCAGCAGACGGGACAGGGACCGAGTAGATACGCAGTATTTT.